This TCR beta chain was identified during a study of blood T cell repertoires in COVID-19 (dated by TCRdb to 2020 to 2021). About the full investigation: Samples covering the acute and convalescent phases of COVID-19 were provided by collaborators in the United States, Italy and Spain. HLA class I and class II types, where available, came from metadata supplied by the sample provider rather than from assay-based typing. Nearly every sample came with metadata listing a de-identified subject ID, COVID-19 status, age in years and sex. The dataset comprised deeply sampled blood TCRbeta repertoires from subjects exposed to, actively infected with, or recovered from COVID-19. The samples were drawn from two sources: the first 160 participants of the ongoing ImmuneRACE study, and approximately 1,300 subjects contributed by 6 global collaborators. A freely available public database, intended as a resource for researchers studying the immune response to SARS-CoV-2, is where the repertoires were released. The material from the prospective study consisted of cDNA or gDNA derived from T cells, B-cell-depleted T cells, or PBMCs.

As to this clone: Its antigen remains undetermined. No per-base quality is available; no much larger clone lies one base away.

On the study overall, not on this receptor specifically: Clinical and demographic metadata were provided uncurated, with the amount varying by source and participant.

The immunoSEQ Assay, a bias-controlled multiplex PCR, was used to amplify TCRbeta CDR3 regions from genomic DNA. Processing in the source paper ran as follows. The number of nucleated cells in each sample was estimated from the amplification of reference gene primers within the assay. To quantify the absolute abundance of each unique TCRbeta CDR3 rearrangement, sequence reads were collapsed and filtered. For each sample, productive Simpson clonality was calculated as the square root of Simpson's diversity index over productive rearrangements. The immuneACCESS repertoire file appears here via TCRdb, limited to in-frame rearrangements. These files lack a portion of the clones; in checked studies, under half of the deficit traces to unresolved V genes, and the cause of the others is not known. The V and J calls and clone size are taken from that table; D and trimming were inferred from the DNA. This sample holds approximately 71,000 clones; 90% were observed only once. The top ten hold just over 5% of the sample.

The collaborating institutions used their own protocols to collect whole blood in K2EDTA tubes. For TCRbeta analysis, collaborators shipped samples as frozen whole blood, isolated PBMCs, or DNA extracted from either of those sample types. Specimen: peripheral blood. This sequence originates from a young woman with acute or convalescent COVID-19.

The sequenced DNA is TGTGCCAGCAGTTCAGGGGCCTATAATGAAAAACTGTTTTTT. Its amino acids are CASSSGAYNEKLFF. The chain joins TRBV6-6 to TRBJ1-4; the D segment could be TRBD1, given 6 matching bases. The V end loses 4 bases and the J end loses 4 bases, and a stretch of 10 bases separates them. CDR1 MNHNY and CDR2 SVGAGI were looked up in the germline V gene (reference sequence). Spanning cysteine to phenylalanine, the CDR3 consists of 14 amino acids. The only DNA kept is the CDR3, 42 bases in frame from the first base.